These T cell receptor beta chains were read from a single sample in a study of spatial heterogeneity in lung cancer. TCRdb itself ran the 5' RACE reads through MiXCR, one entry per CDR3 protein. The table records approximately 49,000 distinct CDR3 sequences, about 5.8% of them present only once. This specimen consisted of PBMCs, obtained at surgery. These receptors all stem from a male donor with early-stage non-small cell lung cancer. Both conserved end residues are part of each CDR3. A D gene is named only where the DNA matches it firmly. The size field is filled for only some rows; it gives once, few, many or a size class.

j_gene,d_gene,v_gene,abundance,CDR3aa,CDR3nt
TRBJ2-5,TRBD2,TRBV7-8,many,CASSRRTSGSRKTQYF,TGTGCCAGCAGCCGCCGGACTAGCGGGAGTCGGAAGACCCAGTACTTC
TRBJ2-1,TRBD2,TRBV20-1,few,CSARSAGGGNNEQFF,TGCAGTGCTAGGTCTGCCGGCGGGGGGAACAATGAGCAGTTCTTC
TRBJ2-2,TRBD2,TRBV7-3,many,CASSQRPLRGSNTGELFF,TGTGCCAGCAGCCAACGCCCCCTTCGCGGGAGCAACACCGGGGAGCTGTTTTTT
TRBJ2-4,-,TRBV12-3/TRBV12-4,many,CASSLERGNIQYF,TGTGCCAGCAGTTTGGAACGGGGGAACATTCAGTACTTC
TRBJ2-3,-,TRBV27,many,CASSPGSDTQYF,TGTGCCAGCAGTCCCGGCTCAGATACGCAGTATTTT
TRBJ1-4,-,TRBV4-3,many,CASSQDTWVEEKLFF,TGCGCCAGCAGCCAAGATACATGGGTGGAGGAAAAACTGTTTTTT
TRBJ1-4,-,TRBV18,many,CASSPGLNEKLFF,TGTGCCAGCTCACCCGGACTGAATGAAAAACTGTTTTTT
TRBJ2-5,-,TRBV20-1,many,CSADEGWYQETQYF,TGCAGTGCGGACGAGGGTTGGTACCAAGAGACCCAGTACTTC
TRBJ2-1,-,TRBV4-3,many,CASSQGLDLEQFF,TGCGCCAGCAGCCAAGGCCTTGACCTGGAGCAGTTCTTC
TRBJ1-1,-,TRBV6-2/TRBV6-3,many,CASRPTDRTEAFF,TGTGCCAGCAGACCCACAGATCGCACTGAAGCTTTCTTT
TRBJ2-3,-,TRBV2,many,CASRGATSADTQYF,TGTGCCAGCAGGGGGGCGACGAGTGCAGATACGCAGTATTTT
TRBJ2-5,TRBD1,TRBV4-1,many,CASSLFPQQGLQETQYF,TGCGCCAGCAGCCTCTTTCCCCAACAGGGGCTCCAAGAGACCCAGTACTTC
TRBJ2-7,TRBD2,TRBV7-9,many,CASSAPGLAGESSYEQYF,TGTGCCAGCAGCGCGCCGGGACTAGCGGGAGAAAGCTCCTACGAGCAGTACTTC
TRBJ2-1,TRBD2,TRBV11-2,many,CASSFLAGGPNEQFF,TGTGCCAGCAGCTTCCTAGCGGGAGGGCCGAATGAGCAGTTCTTC
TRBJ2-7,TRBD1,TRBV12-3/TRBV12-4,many,CASSPGGPEQYF,TGTGCCAGCAGCCCAGGGGGACCCGAGCAGTACTTC
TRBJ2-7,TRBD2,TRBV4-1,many,CASSQAESREVSYEQYF,TGCGCCAGCAGCCAAGCGGAGTCGCGGGAGGTTTCCTACGAGCAGTACTTC
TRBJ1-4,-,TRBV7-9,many,CASSLVREKLFF,TGTGCCAGCAGCTTAGTGCGGGAAAAACTGTTTTTT
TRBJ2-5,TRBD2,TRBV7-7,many,CASSPNSGSQETQYF,TGTGCTAGCAGCCCAAATAGCGGGAGTCAGGAGACCCAGTACTTC
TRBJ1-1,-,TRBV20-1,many,CSARRRQQNTEAFF,TGCAGTGCTAGACGACGACAGCAGAACACTGAAGCTTTCTTT
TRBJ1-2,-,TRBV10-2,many,CASTPGDHYGYTF,TGCGCCAGCACCCCAGGAGACCACTATGGCTACACCTTC
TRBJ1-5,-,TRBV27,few,CASSWSSNQPQHF,TGTGCCAGCAGTTGGAGTAGCAATCAGCCCCAGCATTTT
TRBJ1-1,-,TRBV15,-,CATSALLNTEAFF,TGTGCCACCAGCGCCCTCTTGAACACTGAAGCTTTCTTT
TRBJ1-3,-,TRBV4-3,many,CASSQVLRVRTAAIYF,TGCGCCAGCAGCCAAGTACTTCGGGTCCGGACAGCCGCCATATATTTT